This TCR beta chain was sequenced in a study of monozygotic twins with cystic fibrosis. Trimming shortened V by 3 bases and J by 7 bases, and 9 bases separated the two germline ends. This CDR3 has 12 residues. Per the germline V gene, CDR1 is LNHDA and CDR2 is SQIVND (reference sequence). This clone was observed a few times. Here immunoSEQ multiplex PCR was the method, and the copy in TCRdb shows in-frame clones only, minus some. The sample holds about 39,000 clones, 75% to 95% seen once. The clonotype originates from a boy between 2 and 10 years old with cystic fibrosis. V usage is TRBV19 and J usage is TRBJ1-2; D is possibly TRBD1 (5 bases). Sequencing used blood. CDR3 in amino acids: CASSIGASGYTF. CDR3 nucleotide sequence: TGTGCCAGTAGTATCGGGGCATCTGGCTACACCTTC. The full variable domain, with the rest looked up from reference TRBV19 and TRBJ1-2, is DGGITQSPKYLFRKEGQNVTLSCEQNLNHDAMYWYRQDPGQGLRLIYYSQIVNDFQKGDIAEGYSVSREKKESFPLTVTSAQKNPTAFYLCASSIGASGYTFGSGTRLTVV.